Each of the 20 T cell receptor beta chains below was sequenced from the same sample in a study of Graves' ophthalmopathy and Graves' hyperthyroidism. RNA served as the template for amplifying TCR beta CDR3 regions. First-round RT-PCR used HTBI primers; second-round multiplex PCR followed. TCRdb reprocessed the multiplex PCR reads via MiXCR and lists one record per CDR3 protein. The sample has 200,000 to 250,000 distinct CDR3 sequences, around 45% seen once. The source material was peripheral blood. The receptors come from an adult man with Graves' ophthalmopathy.

The rearrangement joins TRBV29-1 to TRBJ2-3; D ambiguous. V shed 6 bases and J shed 2 bases, with 18 bases lying between them. The CDR3 spans 15 residues. Germline V gene data show CDR1 as SQVTM and CDR2 as ANQGSEA. The DNA of the CDR3 is TGCAGCGTCCGCCCTCGACCGTTGCTCACAGATACGCAGTATTTT. The encoded protein is CSVRPRPLLTDTQYF.

Here the CDR3 DNA reads TGTGCCAGTAGTATGAAGGTGAACACTGAAGCTTTCTTT. Its translation: CASSMKVNTEAFF. The gene calls are TRBV19 and TRBJ1-1; D remains unclear. The CDR3 runs to 13 residues. Germline CDR1 LNHDA, CDR2 SQIVND (reference sequence). V was shortened by 3 bases and J by 0 bases, with 5 bases between the two germline ends.

The table lists this clonotype with a few counts. The chain uses TRBV2 and TRBJ2-5; D may be TRBD1 or TRBD2 (5 bases each). Trimming removed 8 bases from V and 1 base from J, with 14 bases in between. The CDR3 is made up of 14 amino acids. From germline, CDR1 is SNHLY and CDR2 FYNNEI. CDR3 loop: CASARPGRQETQYF. CDR3 coding DNA: TGTGCCAGCGCCCGACCGGGACGCCAAGAGACCCAGTACTTC.

This clonotype was seen only a few times. The chain employs TRBV24-1 and TRBJ1-4, with TRBD1 as a possible D gene (5 bases). Trimming removed 5 bases from V and 7 bases from J, with 16 bases in between. The CDR3 covers 15 residues. Germline V gene lookup returns CDR1 KGHDR and CDR2 SFDVKD. CDR3 coding DNA: TGTGCCACCAGTGCGGGCCGGGACGGACTTGAAAAACTGTTTTTT. It is translated as CATSAGRDGLEKLFF.

This clonotype showed up many times. This chain connects TRBV29-1 to TRBJ2-7; TRBD1 matches at 7 bases. Per germline, CDR1 SQVTM and CDR2 ANQGSEA. CDR3 length equals 11 residues. Trimming took 5 bases from V and 6 from J; bases not matched to a gene: 4. The CDR3 DNA is TGCAGCGTTAAACAGGGGTTCGAGCAGTACTTC. Its translation is CSVKQGFEQYF.

On this clonotype itself: Mismatch with germline at one junction end may stem from a read error. The CDR3 DNA is TGCAGTGCTATTTGGACAGGGGGGAACATTGAAGCTTTCTTT. Translated, it gives CSAIWTGGNIEAFF. The V gene is TRBV20-1, the J gene TRBJ1-1, with 10 bases matching TRBD1. The CDR3 loop spans 14 amino acids. Germline CDR1 is DFQATT and CDR2 is SNEGSKA (reference sequence).

This clonotype was seen a handful of times. The chain employs TRBV19 and TRBJ1-5; TRBD1 is a possible D gene (5 bases). The V end lost 1 base, the J end lost 7 bases, and 14 bases lay between the germline ends. The CDR3 runs 15 residues. Germline V CDR1 and CDR2: LNHDA, SQIVND (reference sequence). The CDR3 loop is CASSIAGRAGQPQHF. CDR3 coding DNA: TGTGCCAGTAGTATAGCCGGCAGGGCGGGGCAGCCCCAGCATTTT. Full variable domain (missing parts from reference TRBV19 and TRBJ1-5): DGGITQSPKYLFRKEGQNVTLSCEQNLNHDAMYWYRQDPGQGLRLIYYSQIVNDFQKGDIAEGYSVSREKKESFPLTVTSAQKNPTAFYLCASSIAGRAGQPQHFGDGTRLSIL.

This clonotype occurred a few times. V gene TRBV6-5 combines with J gene TRBJ2-5; D is uncertain. Germline values: CDR1 MNHEY, CDR2 SVGAGI. CDR3 length equals 11 residues. The germline V and J ends were trimmed by 5 bases and 2 bases, with 3 bases remaining between them. The CDR3 coding sequence is TGTGCCAGCAGTCATCAAGAGACCCAGTACTTC. Translated, it gives CASSHQETQYF.

As concerns this clonotype: A much larger clone lies one base from this, so it may be a read error. Since the CDR3 does not end with the conserved phenylalanine or tryptophan, this likely comes from a read error. V and J are TRBV29-1 and TRBJ2-7; D unclear. CDR1 and CDR2 from the germline V gene are SQVTM and ANQGSEA. This CDR3 contains 10 residues. V gave up 2 bases and J gave up 7 bases, with 6 bases separating them. CDR3 amino acids: CSVEIGEQYL. CDR3 sequence (DNA): TGCAGCGTTGAAATCGGAGAGCAGTACCTC.

About this clonotype itself: Its ends do not fully match the called genes, so a read error is possible. This chain connects TRBV9 to TRBJ2-6; unclear D gene. The CDR3 loop spans 13 amino acids. Germline V gives CDR1 SGDLS, CDR2 YYNGEE. CDR3 DNA sequence: TGTGCCAGCGGCGTAGAATCTTCCAACGTCCTGACTTTC. It translates to CASGVESSNVLTF.

This clonotype showed up just a few times. The chain recombines TRBV11-2 with TRBJ1-1, with D possibly TRBD1 on 5 matching bases. This CDR3 contains 18 residues. Germline V CDR1 and CDR2: SGHAT, FQNNGV. Trimming shortened V by 0 bases and J by 5 bases, and 22 bases separated the two germline ends. CDR3 amino acids: CASSLDPRGASRRTEAFF. CDR3 DNA: TGTGCCAGCAGCTTAGATCCGAGAGGGGCGTCCCGAAGGACTGAAGCTTTCTTT.

V is TRBV10-3 and J is TRBJ1-5, with no clear D. The V end was cut by 4 bases, the J end by 0 bases, with 7 bases between. Germline V gives CDR1 ENHRY, CDR2 SYGVKD. The CDR3 spans 14 residues. The CDR3 protein is CAISGEGSNQPQHF. The CDR3 DNA is TGTGCCATCAGTGGCGAGGGTAGCAATCAGCCCCAGCATTTT.

The chain couples TRBV10-2 to TRBJ2-5; 10 bases are shared with TRBD2. The CDR3 runs to 15 residues. Germline V CDR1 and CDR2: WSHSY, SAAADI. Trimming at V came to 3 bases and at J to 1 base, leaving 2 bases not matched to a gene. DNA for the CDR3: TGCGCCAGCAGTGATCAGCGGGGGGGCCAAGAGACCCAGTACTTC. It is translated as CASSDQRGGQETQYF.

This clonotype was seen a few times. V and J are TRBV5-1 and TRBJ1-4; maybe TRBD1 (5 bases). The CDR3 consists of 15 residues. From germline, CDR1 is SGHRS and CDR2 YFSETQ. The germline V and J ends were trimmed by 6 bases and 3 bases, with 15 bases remaining between them. The CDR3 loop is CASKYTTASNEKLFF. The CDR3 DNA reads as TGCGCCAGCAAGTATACGACAGCCTCTAATGAAAAACTGTTTTTT.

The chain joins TRBV7-8 to TRBJ2-5; 15 positions agree with TRBD2. V dropped 5 bases and J dropped 4; count of bases not matched to a gene: 5. CDR1 SGHVS and CDR2 FQNEAQ come from the germline V gene. This CDR3 region has 16 residues. CDR3 in amino acids: CASSTGLAGGSETQYF. CDR3 coding DNA: TGTGCCAGCAGCACCGGACTAGCGGGGGGGTCAGAGACCCAGTACTTC.

With regard to this clonotype: At one boundary the junction diverges from the germline segment, which might be a read error. The chain couples TRBV10-2 to TRBJ2-5; D gene ambiguous. There are 15 residues in the CDR3. Germline CDR1 WSHSY, CDR2 SAAADI. Written as DNA, the CDR3 is TGTGCCAGCAGCCTAGACCGGGTTCATGGAGAGACCCAGTACTTC. It specifies CASSLDRVHGETQYF.

The chain recombines TRBV6-1 with TRBJ2-7; D not certain. Germline CDR1 is MNHNS and CDR2 is SASEGT. This CDR3 has 14 residues. V lost 5 bases to trimming and J lost 2 bases, with 13 bases between them. CDR3 bases: TGTGCCAGCAGTTACTCGACTTATGCCTACGAGCAGTACTTC. Translation: CASSYSTYAYEQYF.

CDR3 DNA sequence: TGTGCCAGCAGCCAAGATGAGGGGCCCCAGCATTTT. This codes for CASSQDEGPQHF. The chain links TRBV3-1 to TRBJ1-5; no clear D gene. CDR1 is LGHDT and CDR2 is YNNKEL in the germline V gene (reference sequence). The length of the CDR3 is 12 residues. V was shortened by 0 bases and J by 9 bases, with 6 bases between the two germline ends.

This clonotype was detected only a few times. The chain joins TRBV2 to TRBJ2-7; D might be TRBD1 or TRBD2, each matching 5 bases. V lost 5 bases, J lost 2 bases, and 10 bases lay in between. This CDR3 comprises 13 residues. Germline CDR1 reads SNHLY; CDR2 reads FYNNEI. CDR3 nucleotide sequence: TGTGCCAGCAGTCGGACACTAGCCTACGAGCAGTACTTC. It encodes CASSRTLAYEQYF.

Concerning this clonotype itself: Compared with germline, one end of the junction differs, possibly owing to a read error. The V and J genes are TRBV4-1 and TRBJ2-7; 9 bases agree with TRBD1. Looked up from germline, CDR1 is MGHRA and CDR2 is YSYEKL. There are 14 residues in the CDR3. The CDR3 nucleotides are TGTGCCAGCAGCCCCCGGGACAGGGAAGACGAGCAGTACTTC. Protein: CASSPRDREDEQYF.